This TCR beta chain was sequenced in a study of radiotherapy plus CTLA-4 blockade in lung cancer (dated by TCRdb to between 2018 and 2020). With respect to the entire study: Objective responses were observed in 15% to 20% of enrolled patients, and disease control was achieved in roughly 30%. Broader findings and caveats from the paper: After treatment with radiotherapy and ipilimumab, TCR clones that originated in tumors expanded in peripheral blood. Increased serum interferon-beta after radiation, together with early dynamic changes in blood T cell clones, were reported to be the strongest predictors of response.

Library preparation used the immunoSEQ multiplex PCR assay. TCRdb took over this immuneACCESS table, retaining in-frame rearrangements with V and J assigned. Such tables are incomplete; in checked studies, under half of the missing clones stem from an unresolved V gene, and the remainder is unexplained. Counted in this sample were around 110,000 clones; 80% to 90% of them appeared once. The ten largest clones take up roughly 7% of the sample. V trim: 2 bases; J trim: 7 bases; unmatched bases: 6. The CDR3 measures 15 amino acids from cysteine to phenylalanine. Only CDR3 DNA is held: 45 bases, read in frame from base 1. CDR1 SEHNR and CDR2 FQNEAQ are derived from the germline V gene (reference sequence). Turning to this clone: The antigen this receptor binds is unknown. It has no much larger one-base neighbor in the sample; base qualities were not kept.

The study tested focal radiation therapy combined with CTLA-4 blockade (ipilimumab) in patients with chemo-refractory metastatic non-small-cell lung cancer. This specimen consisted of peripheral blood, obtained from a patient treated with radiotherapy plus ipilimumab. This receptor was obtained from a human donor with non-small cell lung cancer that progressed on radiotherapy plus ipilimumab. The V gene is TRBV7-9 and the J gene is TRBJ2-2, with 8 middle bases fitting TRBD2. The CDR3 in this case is CASSLSGSKGGELFF. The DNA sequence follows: TGTGCCAGCAGCTTAAGCGGGAGCAAAGGCGGGGAGCTGTTTTTT.